The next 30 T cell receptor beta chains were all read from a single sample in a study of blood T cell repertoires in COVID-19. Data came from immunoSEQ multiplex PCR; TCRdb stores just in-frame clones and leaves some out. Among 250,000 to 350,000 clones listed, approximately 85% were seen once. What was sequenced was peripheral blood. The receptors shown here come from a human donor with COVID-19, enrolled during active disease. The donor label of this sample is uncertain.

The chain recombines TRBV28 with TRBJ2-7; the match to TRBD1 covers 10 bases. There are 14 residues in the CDR3. In germline, CDR1 is MDHEN, CDR2 SYDVKM. The V gene end was trimmed by 7 bases and the J gene end by 2 bases; junction bases not matched to a gene: 5. This CDR3 reads CASIRQGAPYEQYF. The DNA of the CDR3 is TGTGCCAGCATAAGACAGGGGGCCCCCTACGAGCAGTACTTC.

This clone appeared a single time. The CDR3 is CSVDTVYGYTF. The CDR3 DNA reads TGCAGCGTCGACACGGTCTATGGCTACACCTTC. This rearrangement joins TRBV29-1 to TRBJ1-2, with D unresolved. The germline gives CDR1 SQVTM, CDR2 ANQGSEA. The CDR3 extends over 11 amino acids. Trimming removed 6 bases at V and 4 bases at J, with 9 bases between.

The table lists this clone with a count of one. The rearrangement joins TRBV28 to TRBJ2-7; the D gene is possibly TRBD1 (6 bases). Trimming removed 4 bases from V and 2 bases from J, with 15 bases in between. The CDR3 spans 15 residues. Germline V gene sequence: CDR1 MDHEN, CDR2 SYDVKM. CDR3 region: CASSSPGAAAYEQYF. The CDR3, as DNA: TGTGCCAGCAGTTCGCCAGGGGCGGCCGCCTACGAGCAGTACTTC.

This chain joins TRBV5-6 and TRBJ2-7, with 7 bases fitting TRBD1. The CDR3 has 14 amino acids. Germline assignment: CDR1 SGHDT and CDR2 YYEEEE. V dropped 4 bases and J dropped 2; count of bases not matched to a gene: 6. The CDR3 nucleotides read TGTGCCAGCAGCGGGGTTCAGGGGGCCTACGAGCAGTACTTC. Protein: CASSGVQGAYEQYF.

The V call is TRBV6-1, the J call TRBJ2-7; no definite D call. Germline V lookup: CDR1 MNHNS, CDR2 SASEGT. The CDR3 extends over 12 amino acids. Trimming cost V 7 bases and J 4 bases, with 11 bases left between them. The CDR3 bases are TGTGCCAGCACCCTCGACGGGTACGAGCAGTACTTC. It specifies CASTLDGYEQYF.

The chain employs TRBV19 and TRBJ2-3; 12 bases match TRBD2. Germline assignment: CDR1 LNHDA and CDR2 SQIVND (reference sequence). The V segment lost 5 bases and the J segment 3 bases; nucleotides outside the gene matches: 12. The CDR3 is 18 amino acids. The CDR3 DNA reads TGTGCCAGTAGTGCCCGGAGAAGACTAGCGGGAGCGACAGATACGCAGTATTTT. Amino acid sequence: CASSARRRLAGATDTQYF.

The sample holds a few counts of this clone. The rearrangement links TRBV27 to TRBJ2-2; TRBD2 matches 9 bases. Germline values: CDR1 MNHEY, CDR2 SMNVEV (reference sequence). There are 16 residues in the CDR3. V lost 3 bases and J lost 3; bases outside the gene matches: 5. CDR3 region: CASSFFSGSDTGELFF. In DNA, the CDR3 is TGTGCCAGCAGTTTCTTTAGCGGGAGCGACACCGGGGAGCTGTTTTTT.

The V and J genes are TRBV6-2 or TRBV6-3 and TRBJ2-3; 8 bases fit TRBD2. V shed 2 bases, J shed 5 bases, and the junction held 12 bases outside the gene matches. This CDR3 is built from 17 residues. The germline CDR1 and CDR2 sequences are MNHEY and SVGEGT. The CDR3, as DNA: TGTGCCAGCAGTTACCGTTTAGCGGGAACCGCGGAAGATACGCAGTATTTT. This sequence encodes CASSYRLAGTAEDTQYF.

V gene TRBV28 combines with J gene TRBJ1-4; 9 bases align to TRBD1. The germline V gene has CDR1 MDHEN and CDR2 SYDVKM. The length of the CDR3 is 14 residues. Trimming removed 9 bases from V and 5 bases from J; junction bases left unmatched: 7. The CDR3: CASVTQGANEKLFF. DNA for the CDR3: TGTGCCAGTGTCACACAGGGGGCGAATGAAAAACTGTTTTTT.

The chain combines TRBV28 with TRBJ2-5, with 14 bases that match TRBD2. In germline, CDR1 is MDHEN, CDR2 SYDVKM. Unmatched junction bases numbered 1, after V lost 1 base and J lost 3 bases. The CDR3 runs 16 residues. The CDR3 is CASSLLTSGGEETQYF. In nucleotides, the CDR3 is TGTGCCAGCAGTTTATTGACTAGCGGGGGGGAAGAGACCCAGTACTTC.

CDR3 DNA sequence: TGTGCCAGCAGTTACGGGGTTATAGCGGGCTCTAAGCAGTTCTTC. Its protein product is CASSYGVIAGSKQFF. The chain combines TRBV6-2 or TRBV6-3 with TRBJ2-1; TRBD2 matches at 7 bases. Germline assignment: CDR1 MNHEY and CDR2 SVGEGT. The CDR3 has 15 amino acids. Trimming cost V 2 bases and J 11 bases; bases outside gene matches: 12.

This chain joins TRBV5-1 and TRBJ1-4; D possibly corresponds to TRBD1 (5 bases). The ends were cut back, 2 bases at V and 5 bases at J, with 7 bases in the middle. This CDR3 has 13 amino acids. From germline, CDR1 is SGHRS and CDR2 YFSETQ. The CDR3 DNA follows: TGCGCCAGCAGCTTCGGGGGAAATGAAAAACTGTTTTTT. Encoded protein: CASSFGGNEKLFF.

This chain uses TRBV4-1 with TRBJ2-6; 10 nucleotides line up with TRBD1. V shed 5 bases and J 1 base; nucleotides not matched to a gene: 2. The V gene's germline CDR1 is MGHRA and CDR2 YSYEKL. This CDR3 is 16 amino acids long. For the CDR3, the DNA is TGCGCCAGCAGCTTGGGACAGGGGTCTGGGGCCAACGTCCTGACTTTC. Protein: CASSLGQGSGANVLTF.

The gene calls are TRBV30 and TRBJ2-2; 10 bases line up with TRBD1. The CDR3 totals 16 residues. From germline, CDR1 is GTSNPN and CDR2 SVGIG (reference sequence). Trimming at V came to 5 bases and at J to 5 bases, leaving 11 bases not matched to a gene. The CDR3 loop is CAWALPGQGQTGELFF. The CDR3 DNA is TGTGCCTGGGCCCTGCCGGGACAGGGGCAGACCGGGGAGCTGTTTTTT.

The chain is built from TRBV5-4 and TRBJ2-3, with 9 bases matching TRBD2. The germline V gene encodes CDR1 SGHNT and CDR2 YYREEE (reference sequence). V lost 6 bases to trimming and J lost 4 bases; unmatched junction nucleotides: 9. The CDR3 has 15 amino acids. The CDR3: CASIPGSGSPDTQYF. The CDR3 DNA reads TGTGCCAGCATCCCGGGTAGCGGGAGCCCAGATACGCAGTATTTT.

The CDR3 region has the DNA TGTGCCAGCAGTTTCATGGCGACTAGCGGGGCTAATACGCAGTATTTT. Its protein is CASSFMATSGANTQYF. V and J are TRBV27 and TRBJ2-3; the match to TRBD2 covers 11 bases. The CDR3 is made up of 16 amino acids. With 3 bases clipped from V and 7 bases from J, the junction kept 9 bases outside the gene matches. The germline V gene encodes CDR1 MNHEY and CDR2 SMNVEV (reference sequence).

The genes are TRBV5-4 and TRBJ2-5, with a weak D call TRBD2 (6 bases). Per the germline V gene, CDR1 is SGHNT and CDR2 is YYREEE (reference sequence). Trimming left V 3 bases short and J 5 bases short, with 17 bases between. The CDR3 totals 15 residues. The CDR3 DNA reads TGTGCCAGCAGCTCGAGGGCGGGGTCTGGGGAGACCCAGTACTTC. It is translated as CASSSRAGSGETQYF.

J is TRBJ2-3 and V is TRBV6-6; the match to TRBD2 covers 8 bases. The CDR3 is made up of 16 amino acids. The trim removed 6 bases at V and 0 bases at J, leaving 8 bases unmatched. Per the germline V gene, CDR1 is MNHNY and CDR2 is SVGAGI (reference sequence). In DNA, the CDR3 is TGTGCCAGCAGGCCCGCTAGCGGGCCTAGCACAGATACGCAGTATTTT. It codes for CASRPASGPSTDTQYF.

The rearrangement joins TRBV28 to TRBJ2-6; possibly TRBD2 for D (6 bases). The V end lost 2 bases, the J end lost 0 bases, and 14 bases lay between the germline ends. The V gene's germline CDR1 is MDHEN and CDR2 SYDVKM. The CDR3 loop spans 18 amino acids. The CDR3 is CASSLGGTALSGANVLTF. The CDR3 DNA follows: TGTGCCAGCAGTTTAGGGGGGACTGCCCTCTCTGGGGCCAACGTCCTGACTTTC. Full variable domain (rest looked up from reference TRBV28 and TRBJ2-6): DVKVTQSSRYLVKRTGEKVFLECVQDMDHENMFWYRQDPGLGLRLIYFSYDVKMKEKGDIPEGYSVSREKKERFSLILESASTNQTSMYLCASSLGGTALSGANVLTFGAGSRLTVL.

The chain recombines TRBV6-6 with TRBJ1-5; D unclear. Per germline, CDR1 MNHNY and CDR2 SVGAGI (reference sequence). The CDR3 is 15 residues long. The V end was cut by 6 bases, the J end by 2 bases, with 14 bases between. This CDR3 is CASSASREGNQPQHF. The CDR3 DNA reads TGTGCCAGCAGCGCTTCCCGGGAGGGCAATCAGCCCCAGCATTTT.

The chain links TRBV19 to TRBJ1-5; D remains ambiguous. The length of the CDR3 is 14 residues. V was clipped by 7 bases and J by 2 bases, with 12 bases between them. The germline gives CDR1 LNHDA, CDR2 SQIVND (reference sequence). CDR3 in DNA: TGTGCCAGTACTACTATCGGGGGCAATCAGCCCCAGCATTTT. This translates into CASTTIGGNQPQHF.

V is TRBV5-1 and J is TRBJ2-1, with D perhaps matching TRBD2 (5 bases). The CDR3 has 14 amino acids. From germline, CDR1 is SGHRS and CDR2 YFSETQ. V lost 4 bases and J 8 bases, leaving 16 bases between the germline ends. In DNA form, the CDR3 reads TGCGCCAGCAGCCCCAAGTCCGGGGAGTATGAGCAGTTCTTC. It yields the protein CASSPKSGEYEQFF.

Turning to this clone: The junction shows a germline mismatch at one end, possibly a read error. This chain connects TRBV28 to TRBJ2-3; 14 bases map to TRBD2. Germline V lookup: CDR1 MDHEN, CDR2 SYDVKM. The CDR3 has 14 amino acids. This CDR3 is CASTTSGREIRGRF. The CDR3 DNA reads TGTGCCAGCACGACTAGCGGGAGGGAGATACGAGGTCGGTTT.

The CDR3 is CANQIGGDNEQFF. DNA of the CDR3: TGCGCCAATCAGATTGGAGGGGACAATGAGCAGTTCTTC. The chain links TRBV5-1 to TRBJ2-1; TRBD2 is a possible D gene (6 bases). Germline loops: CDR1 SGHRS, CDR2 YFSETQ. The V end lost 9 bases, the J end lost 5 bases, and 15 bases lay between the germline ends. The CDR3 length is 13 residues.

V is TRBV9 and J is TRBJ1-3, with D uncertain. This CDR3 comprises 16 residues. The germline gives CDR1 SGDLS, CDR2 YYNGEE. Between the trimmed V and J ends, which lost 0 bases and 4 bases, there was a span of 14 bases. This chain's CDR3 is CASSVGARGGGNTIYF. In DNA form, the CDR3 reads TGTGCCAGCAGCGTAGGGGCCCGGGGAGGAGGAAACACCATATATTTT.

The chain links TRBV10-3 to TRBJ1-1; no firm D call. The CDR3 contains 12 residues. Germline assignment: CDR1 ENHRY and CDR2 SYGVKD. V shed 0 bases and J shed 5 bases, with 4 bases lying between them. The CDR3 coding sequence is TGTGCCATCAGTGAGTCGGCTACTGAAGCTTTCTTT. Translated, it gives CAISESATEAFF.

The chain links TRBV30 to TRBJ2-2; TRBD1 might be the D (5 bases). V was cut by 1 base and J by 2 bases, with 11 bases left in between. Germline V lookup: CDR1 GTSNPN, CDR2 SVGIG (reference sequence). This CDR3 comprises 15 residues. CDR3 sequence (DNA): TGTGCCTGGAGTGCCCCTGACAGAAACACCGGGGAGCTGTTTTTT. It yields the protein CAWSAPDRNTGELFF.

The chain carries TRBV4-3 and TRBJ2-7; maybe TRBD2 (6 bases). CDR3 length equals 15 residues. Germline assignment: CDR1 LGHNA and CDR2 YSLEER. Trimming removed 0 bases from V and 2 bases from J, with 11 bases in between. DNA of the CDR3: TGCGCCAGCAGCCAAGACATCGGGAGCGCCTACGAGCAGTACTTC. Translating gives CASSQDIGSAYEQYF.

V usage is TRBV28 and J usage is TRBJ1-3; 9 bases match TRBD1. Germline V gives CDR1 MDHEN, CDR2 SYDVKM. The CDR3 totals 14 residues. The J segment lost 7 bases and the V segment lost 6 bases, leaving 7 bases of the junction unmatched. As DNA, the CDR3 is TGTGCCAGCAGACCGGGACAGGGTGAGAACACCATATATTTT. It yields the protein CASRPGQGENTIYF.

The chain joins TRBV5-1 to TRBJ1-2, with 12 bases aligning to TRBD1. This CDR3 has 19 amino acids. Germline V CDR1 and CDR2: SGHRS, YFSETQ. V lost 4 bases and J lost 4; bases outside the gene matches: 17. CDR3 sequence (DNA): TGCGCCAGCAGCCTAAACTCCGGTACGGGACAGGGGGCACGCTATGGCTACACCTTC. Amino acid sequence: CASSLNSGTGQGARYGYTF.